These T cell receptor beta chains were read from a single sample in a study of blood T cell repertoires in COVID-19. Some clones are missing from TCRdb's copy, which holds only in-frame ones; the method was immunoSEQ multiplex PCR. The sample lists about 480,000 clones, 89% occurring once. Sequenced: peripheral blood. The receptor set was obtained from a man aged 18 to 35 with COVID-19, enrolled during active disease. Each CDR3 is given with its conserved first and last residue. A D gene is named only where the DNA matches it firmly. Expanded clones get a size class; other rows say once, few or many, or leave the size out.

>.|TRBV5-6|TRBJ2-2|.
CASSRSTLGELFF
TGTGCCAGCAGCCGGTCAACTCTCGGGGAGCTGTTTTTT
>TRBD2|TRBV7-7|TRBJ2-5|.
CASSFSSGRETQYF
TGTGCCAGCAGCTTCTCTAGCGGTCGGGAGACCCAGTACTTC
>.|TRBV14|TRBJ1-1|once
CASSVTANTEAFF
TGTGCCAGCAGTGTCACAGCGAACACTGAAGCTTTCTTT
>TRBD1|TRBV28|TRBJ1-1|.
CASSSLQGFAEAFF
TGTGCCAGCAGTTCGCTACAGGGGTTCGCTGAAGCTTTCTTT
>TRBD1|TRBV5-1|TRBJ1-4|.
CASSLQGANEKLFF
TGCGCCAGCAGCTTACAGGGGGCAAATGAAAAACTGTTTTTT
>.|TRBV7-8|TRBJ2-2|.
CASSLSTTVTGELFF
TGTGCCAGCAGCTTAAGTACTACCGTCACCGGGGAGCTGTTTTTT
>.|TRBV6-1|TRBJ1-4|.
CASSDPSGATNEKLFF
TGTGCCAGCAGTGACCCCTCGGGAGCAACTAATGAAAAACTGTTTTTT
>.|TRBV9|TRBJ2-1|.
CASSVVYSYNEQFF
TGTGCCAGCAGCGTAGTTTATTCCTACAATGAGCAGTTCTTC
>TRBD1|TRBV5-1|TRBJ2-5|.
CASSSGQGRVQETQYF
TGCGCCAGCAGCTCGGGACAGGGACGAGTACAAGAGACCCAGTACTTC
>.|TRBV12-3/TRBV12-4|TRBJ2-7|.
CASTAPGGGEQYF
TGTGCCAGCACTGCGCCTGGGGGCGGAGAGCAGTACTTC
>TRBD1|TRBV19|TRBJ1-1|.
CASRTGTGDGTEAFF
TGTGCCAGTAGAACCGGGACAGGGGATGGCACTGAAGCTTTCTTT
>TRBD2|TRBV29-1|TRBJ2-3|.
CSVVLAGSTDTQYF
TGCAGCGTTGTACTAGCGGGGAGCACAGATACGCAGTATTTT
>.|TRBV4-2|TRBJ1-4|.
CASSPRSEAEKLFF
TGTGCCAGCAGCCCACGATCGGAGGCGGAAAAACTGTTTTTT
>.|TRBV3-1/TRBV3-2|TRBJ1-1|.
CASSQDGVLNTEAFF
TGTGCCAGCAGCCAAGATGGAGTTCTGAACACTGAAGCTTTCTTT
>.|TRBV6-1|TRBJ2-7|few
CASSEARGPPTRQYF
TGTGCCAGCAGTGAAGCGCGGGGGCCTCCTACGCGGCAGTACTTC
>.|TRBV2|TRBJ2-5|.
CASSNQGQETQYF
TGTGCCAGCAGCAACCAGGGCCAAGAGACCCAGTACTTC
>.|TRBV5-5|TRBJ1-2|once
CASSLDAGRGDYTF
TGTGCCAGCAGCCTGGACGCGGGCCGGGGGGACTACACCTTC
>.|TRBV24-1|TRBJ2-7|.
CATSSGDRQYF
TGTGCCACCAGCTCAGGTGATCGGCAGTACTTC
>.|TRBV5-1|TRBJ2-2|.
CASSLDEGVNTGELFF
TGCGCCAGCAGCTTGGACGAGGGGGTGAACACCGGGGAGCTGTTTTTT
>.|TRBV7-9|TRBJ2-7|.
CASSLYAGQRDEQYF
TGTGCCAGCAGCTTATACGCCGGCCAGCGTGACGAGCAGTACTTC
>TRBD1|TRBV5-1|TRBJ2-3|.
CASSLIGQGRTDTQYF
TGCGCCAGCAGCTTGATCGGACAGGGGAGAACAGATACGCAGTATTTT
>TRBD2|TRBV6-1|TRBJ2-1|.
CASSEVPAGALEQFF
TGTGCCAGCAGTGAAGTCCCAGCGGGAGCTCTGGAGCAGTTCTTC
>.|TRBV7-9|TRBJ1-2|.
CASSLLADYGYTF
TGTGCCAGCAGCTTATTGGCGGACTATGGCTACACCTTC
>.|TRBV6-5|TRBJ1-1|.
CASRTNTEAFF
TGTGCCAGCAGGACTAACACTGAAGCTTTCTTT
>.|TRBV3-1/TRBV3-2|TRBJ1-5|.
CASSQAGGSGPQHF
TGTGCCAGCAGCCAAGCGGGAGGGTCGGGGCCCCAGCATTTT
>TRBD1|TRBV25-1|TRBJ1-5|.
CASSAGQGRQPQHF
TGTGCCAGCAGCGCAGGACAGGGACGGCAGCCCCAGCATTTT
>.|TRBV25-1|TRBJ1-2|.
CASSAPGPLIQLGYTF
TGTGCCAGCAGTGCTCCAGGGCCCCTGATCCAGCTAGGCTACACCTTC